This T cell receptor beta chain was obtained from a study of cytomegalovirus exposure and HLA in healthy donors. Whole-study context: According to later analysis, the same platform produced the 120 validation and several hundred first-cohort repertoires. Study-wide points: A list of 164 TCR beta chains associated with cytomegalovirus was given. As was reported, the classifier diagnosed cytomegalovirus status with high specificity and sensitivity. In vitro assays verified that three CMV-associated chains recognized CMV antigens specifically.

As for this clone: Its antigen is unknown.

Profiled with immunoSEQ multiplex PCR; TCRdb holds only in-frame clones, not every one. The profile shows a few hundred thousand clones, about 90% of them singletons. With V trimmed by 4 bases and J by 6 bases, 7 bases remained unmatched. The germline V gene encodes CDR1 SGHDN and CDR2 FVKESK. The CDR3 totals 15 residues. This sequence originates from a woman in her late teens or twenties in good health and CMV-seronegative. The chain recombines TRBV14 with TRBJ2-7; 12 nucleotides match TRBD1. The sample was PBMCs. The CDR3 nucleotides are TGTGCCAGCAGCCGAGCTGGGACAGGGGGCGCCGAGCAGTACGTC. As protein: CASSRAGTGGAEQYV.